Each of the 26 T cell receptor beta chains below was sequenced from the same sample in a study of blood T cell repertoires in COVID-19. Assay: immunoSEQ multiplex PCR; the TCRdb copy retains only in-frame clones and omits some. Seen here are roughly 220,000 clones, roughly four fifths observed once, and the top ten hold roughly 15%. The sequencing sample was made of PBMCs or T cells enriched from blood (not recorded which). All receptors come from a middle-aged man who had recovered from COVID-19.

The rearrangement links TRBV4-3 to TRBJ1-2; 10 positions match TRBD1. Germline trimming cut 3 bases from V and 5 bases from J; bases unmatched to any gene: 6. The CDR3 has 15 residues. Germline values: CDR1 LGHNA, CDR2 YSLEER. Here the CDR3 DNA reads TGCGCCAGCAGCCACCACGGACAGGGGGGGTATGGCTACACCTTC. Encoded protein: CASSHHGQGGYGYTF.

CDR3 amino acids: CASSLAVSGYTF. Written as DNA, the CDR3 is TGTGCCAGCAGTTTGGCAGTGTCCGGCTACACCTTC. V and J are TRBV12-3 or TRBV12-4 and TRBJ1-2, with no clear D. The V gene lost 3 bases and the J gene lost 8 bases, with 10 bases spanning the gap. The CDR3 covers 12 residues.

The chain is built from TRBV3-1 (or the pseudogene TRBV3-2) and TRBJ2-2; the D is unclear. Trimming removed 6 bases at V and 3 bases at J, with 8 bases between. Germline loops: CDR1 LGHDT, CDR2 YNNKEL (reference sequence). The CDR3 consists of 13 residues. CDR3 sequence reads: CASRPTYTGELFF. CDR3 nucleotide sequence: TGTGCCAGCAGACCTACTTACACCGGGGAGCTGTTTTTT.

The DNA of the CDR3 is TGTGCCTGGAGTGCGGGTGGCACCACGAATCAGCCCCAGCATTTT. As protein: CAWSAGGTTNQPQHF. V usage is TRBV30 and J usage is TRBJ1-5; D gene uncertain. Trimming stripped 1 base from V and 4 bases from J, with 14 bases between. The length of the CDR3 is 15 residues. Germline loops: CDR1 GTSNPN, CDR2 SVGIG (reference sequence). The full variable domain, in which reference TRBV30 and TRBJ1-5 provide the parts outside the CDR3, is SQTIHQWPATLVQPVGSPLSLECTVEGTSNPNLYWYRQAAGRGLQLLFYSVGIGQISSEVPQNLSASRPQDRQFILSSKKLLLSDSGFYLCAWSAGGTTNQPQHFGDGTRLSIL.

V is TRBV10-3 and J is TRBJ2-3; tentative D call: TRBD2 (6 bases). The CDR3 is 14 amino acids. Deletions cut 0 bases from V and 4 bases from J, with 8 bases between. The germline V gene encodes CDR1 ENHRY and CDR2 SYGVKD. The DNA of the CDR3 is TGTGCCATCAGTGAGTCGTGGGAGGCAGATACGCAGTATTTT. This translates into CAISESWEADTQYF.

The V and J genes are TRBV5-4 and TRBJ2-2; TRBD2 aligns across 7 bases. V lost 2 bases and J lost 5; bases outside the gene matches: 6. CDR1 is SGHNT and CDR2 is YYREEE in the germline V gene (reference sequence). CDR3 length: 15 residues. In DNA, the CDR3 is TGTGCCAGCAGCTTCGGCGGGAGTTGGACCGGGGAGCTGTTTTTT. It is translated as CASSFGGSWTGELFF.

The genes are TRBV5-1 and TRBJ2-7; the match to TRBD1 covers 7 bases. The CDR3 consists of 14 residues. The V and J ends lost 0 bases and 5 bases, in that order; junction bases with no gene match: 5. The germline V gene has CDR1 SGHRS and CDR2 YFSETQ. This CDR3 is CASSLEGGPHEQYF. Written as DNA, the CDR3 is TGCGCCAGCAGCTTGGAAGGGGGCCCTCACGAGCAGTACTTC.

CDR3 nucleotide sequence: TGCGCCAGCAGCCAAGATCGGGACAGGGAAGAGACCCAGTACTTC. The encoded protein is CASSQDRDREETQYF. This chain uses TRBV4-3 with TRBJ2-5, with 9 positions matching TRBD1. Per the germline V gene, CDR1 is LGHNA and CDR2 is YSLEER. The CDR3 has 15 amino acids. J gave up 3 bases and V 0 bases, and 2 bases lay outside the gene matches.

The V and J genes are TRBV5-1 and TRBJ1-3; 7 bases are shared with TRBD1. Germline V gene data show CDR1 as SGHRS and CDR2 as YFSETQ. J gave up 2 bases and V 3 bases, and 8 bases lay outside the gene matches. CDR3 size: 16 residues. DNA of the CDR3: TGCGCCAGCAGCTGGCGAATGAGGGGGCCTGGAAACACCATATATTTT. Translating gives CASSWRMRGPGNTIYF.

This clone was observed once. The rearrangement links TRBV18 to TRBJ2-5, with D hard to call. CDR3 length: 11 amino acids. CDR1 is KGHSH, CDR2 LQKENI, per germline. The V end was cut by 6 bases, the J end by 5 bases, with 7 bases between. The chain's CDR3 is CASSVLETQYF. CDR3 sequence (DNA): TGTGCCAGCTCTGTCTTGGAGACCCAGTACTTC.

This clone was counted once. The rearrangement joins TRBV5-5 to TRBJ2-3, with TRBD1 matching over 7 bases. This CDR3 has 18 residues. With 4 bases clipped from V and 2 bases from J, the junction kept 16 bases outside the gene matches. Germline loops: CDR1 SGHKS, CDR2 YYEKEE (reference sequence). CDR3 protein: CASSPKTGTAVNTDTQYF. As DNA, the CDR3 is TGTGCCAGCAGCCCGAAAACCGGGACAGCGGTAAACACAGATACGCAGTATTTT.

The table lists this clone with a few counts. The genes are TRBV7-9 and TRBJ2-7, with 10 bases aligning to TRBD2. CDR3 length equals 15 residues. CDR1 is SEHNR, CDR2 FQNEAQ, per germline (reference sequence). J lost 3 bases, V lost 7 bases, and 9 bases had no gene match. As DNA, the CDR3 is TGTGCCAGCAACGATCCCAGCGGGGGGGTCTACGAGCAGTACTTC. Its translation: CASNDPSGGVYEQYF.

This clone was recorded at least ten times. This rearrangement joins TRBV29-1 to TRBJ2-7; TRBD1 matches 7 bases. The trim removed 7 bases at V and 0 bases at J, leaving 3 bases unmatched. CDR1 is SQVTM and CDR2 is ANQGSEA in the germline V gene. The CDR3 extends over 12 amino acids. CDR3 protein: CSGRDSSYEQYF. The CDR3 DNA sequence: TGCAGCGGACGGGACAGCTCCTACGAGCAGTACTTC.

The J gene is TRBJ2-7, the V gene TRBV5-1; D gene ambiguous. V lost 2 bases to trimming and J lost 3 bases, with 9 bases between them. In germline, CDR1 is SGHRS, CDR2 YFSETQ. The CDR3 loop spans 13 amino acids. CDR3 coding DNA: TGCGCCAGCAGCTTATCGGTGAACTACGAGCAGTACTTC. It is translated as CASSLSVNYEQYF.

This clone showed up just a few times. The chain combines TRBV30 with TRBJ1-5, with D possibly TRBD1 on 6 matching bases. V was pared by 4 bases and J by 3 bases, with 13 bases between. Germline CDR1 reads GTSNPN; CDR2 reads SVGIG (reference sequence). The CDR3 covers 14 residues. In DNA form, the CDR3 reads TGTGCCTGGAACGCGGGGGCCTTCAATCAGCCCCAGCATTTT. This sequence encodes CAWNAGAFNQPQHF.

V is TRBV6-5 and J is TRBJ1-5; D possibly corresponds to TRBD1 (5 bases). Trimming cost V 2 bases and J 3 bases, with 8 bases left between them. Germline V CDR1 and CDR2: MNHEY, SVGAGI. The CDR3 is 14 amino acids. CDR3 coding DNA: TGTGCCAGCAGTTACGGGGCGGACAATCAGCCCCAGCATTTT. Translated, it gives CASSYGADNQPQHF.

The rearrangement links TRBV20-1 to TRBJ2-7; D gene unclear. V lost 7 bases, J lost 4 bases, and 11 bases lay in between. Germline CDR1 is DFQATT and CDR2 is SNEGSKA (reference sequence). The CDR3 is made up of 11 amino acids. CDR3 residues: CSVPESYEQYF. CDR3 coding DNA: TGCAGTGTCCCAGAATCATACGAGCAGTACTTC.

This clone was picked up one time. This rearrangement joins TRBV10-1 to TRBJ2-1; 7 nucleotides match TRBD2. V was pared by 5 bases and J by 2 bases, with 3 bases of the junction left unmatched. CDR3 length equals 14 residues. Germline V lookup: CDR1 WNHNN, CDR2 SYGVQD (reference sequence). Here the CDR3 reads CASSPGTTYNEQFF. Here the CDR3 DNA reads TGCGCCAGCAGTCCCGGGACTACCTACAATGAGCAGTTCTTC.

The chain employs TRBV5-1 and TRBJ2-3, with a weak D call TRBD2 (5 bases). CDR3 length: 14 amino acids. Trimming removed 6 bases at V and 0 bases at J, with 11 bases between. CDR1 is SGHRS and CDR2 is YFSETQ in the germline V gene. The CDR3 sequence is CASKEVLSTDTQYF. The DNA of the CDR3 is TGCGCCAGCAAGGAGGTCCTCAGCACAGATACGCAGTATTTT.

In this sample, this clone turned up many times. Other DNA sequences in this sample translate to the same CDR3. V is TRBV19 and J is TRBJ1-1, with D perhaps TRBD1 (5 bases). Trimming took 3 bases from V and 3 from J, leaving 8 bases between them. CDR1 LNHDA and CDR2 SQIVND come from the germline V gene (reference sequence). The CDR3 length is 13 residues. DNA of the CDR3: TGTGCCAGTAGTATCAAAGGGGACACTGAAGCTTTCTTT. Translation gives CASSIKGDTEAFF.

A few counts support this clone. V and J are TRBV2 and TRBJ2-1; a weak D match, TRBD2 (7 bases). V lost 4 bases to trimming and J lost 3 bases, with 10 bases between them. The CDR3 loop spans 14 amino acids. CDR1 and CDR2 (germline): SNHLY, FYNNEI. This CDR3 is CASSGGGFYNEQFF. CDR3 sequence (DNA): TGTGCCAGCAGTGGGGGGGGCTTCTACAATGAGCAGTTCTTC.

The genes are TRBV19 and TRBJ2-2; TRBD1 might be the D (6 bases). Per the germline V gene, CDR1 is LNHDA and CDR2 is SQIVND (reference sequence). V was pared by 5 bases and J by 2 bases, with 15 bases between. The CDR3 sequence is 16 residues long. CDR3 sequence: CASSLRGSPNTGELFF. CDR3 bases: TGTGCCAGTAGTCTCAGGGGTTCCCCTAACACCGGGGAGCTGTTTTTT.

This CDR3 is CASSNYRESYEQYF. The CDR3 DNA sequence: TGTGCCAGTAGTAATTACAGGGAATCCTACGAGCAGTACTTC. This chain uses TRBV19 with TRBJ2-7; D may be TRBD1 (6 bases). The V end lost 4 bases, the J end lost 1 base, and 11 bases lay between the germline ends. The germline V gene encodes CDR1 LNHDA and CDR2 SQIVND (reference sequence). The CDR3 runs to 14 residues.

V and J are TRBV10-2 and TRBJ2-1; 7 positions agree with TRBD2. The CDR3 contains 15 residues. Germline trimming cut 5 bases from V and 4 bases from J; bases unmatched to any gene: 8. CDR1 and CDR2 from the germline V gene are WSHSY and SAAADI. CDR3 nucleotide sequence: TGCGCCAGCAGTTCGCGACGGGACTATTACAATGAGCAGTTCTTC. This gives the protein CASSSRRDYYNEQFF.

This clone was observed a handful of times. The rearrangement links TRBV19 to TRBJ1-5; 7 bases line up with TRBD1. CDR3 length: 16 amino acids. V shed 10 bases and J 5 bases; nucleotides not matched to a gene: 17. The germline gives CDR1 LNHDA, CDR2 SQIVND (reference sequence). CDR3 in amino acids: CATQGVGQGRDQPQHF. DNA for the CDR3: TGTGCCACCCAGGGGGTTGGGCAGGGACGGGATCAGCCCCAGCATTTT.

The table lists this clone with a count of one. J is TRBJ2-5 and V is TRBV11-2; 11 nucleotides align to TRBD1. Looked up from germline, CDR1 is SGHAT and CDR2 is FQNNGV. The CDR3 consists of 15 residues. V lost 5 bases to trimming and J lost 5 bases; unmatched junction nucleotides: 7. This CDR3 is CASSTRTGGTETQYF. In DNA form, the CDR3 reads TGTGCCAGCAGCACCAGGACAGGGGGCACCGAGACCCAGTACTTC.